This entry is about one TCR beta chain. The data stem from a study of blood T cell repertoires in COVID-19. Background on the study: Acute and convalescent COVID-19 samples came from the United States, Italy and Spain. PBMCs, B-cell-depleted T cells, or T cells were the source of the cDNA or gDNA that made up the material.

As processed by the authors: Amplification of reference gene primers was used by the study to estimate nucleated cell counts. TCRdb's table, derived via immunoSEQ multiplex PCR, lists solely in-frame clones and lacks some. That table furnishes V, J and clone size, whereas the DNA furnished D and trimming. Found here are fewer than 80,000 clones, roughly 90% of them singletons; the top ten hold about 2.5%. This CDR3 comprises 16 residues. CDR1 MNHNS and CDR2 SASEGT come from the germline V gene. V dropped 2 bases and J dropped 4 bases, with 15 bases sitting between them. This sequence originates from a human donor in a cohort sampled during active COVID-19. This chain uses TRBV6-1 with TRBJ2-1, with a weak D call TRBD1 (5 bases). The specimen sequenced was peripheral blood. The CDR3 protein is CASSEWRTIEYNEQFF. In nucleotides, the CDR3 is TGTGCCAGCAGTGAATGGCGGACAATTGAGTACAATGAGCAGTTCTTC.